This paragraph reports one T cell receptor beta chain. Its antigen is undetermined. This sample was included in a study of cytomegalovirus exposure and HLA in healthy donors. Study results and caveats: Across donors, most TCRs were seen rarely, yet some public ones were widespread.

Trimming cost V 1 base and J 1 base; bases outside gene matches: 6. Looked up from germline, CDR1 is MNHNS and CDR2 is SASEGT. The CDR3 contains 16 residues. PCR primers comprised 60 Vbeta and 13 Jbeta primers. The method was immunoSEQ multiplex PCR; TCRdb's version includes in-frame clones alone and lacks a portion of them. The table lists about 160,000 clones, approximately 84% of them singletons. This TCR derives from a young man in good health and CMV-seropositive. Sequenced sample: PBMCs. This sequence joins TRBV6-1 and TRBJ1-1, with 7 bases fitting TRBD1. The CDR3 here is CASSEEIQGRNTEAFF. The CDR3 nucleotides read TGTGCCAGCAGTGAAGAAATACAGGGGCGGAACACTGAAGCTTTCTTT.